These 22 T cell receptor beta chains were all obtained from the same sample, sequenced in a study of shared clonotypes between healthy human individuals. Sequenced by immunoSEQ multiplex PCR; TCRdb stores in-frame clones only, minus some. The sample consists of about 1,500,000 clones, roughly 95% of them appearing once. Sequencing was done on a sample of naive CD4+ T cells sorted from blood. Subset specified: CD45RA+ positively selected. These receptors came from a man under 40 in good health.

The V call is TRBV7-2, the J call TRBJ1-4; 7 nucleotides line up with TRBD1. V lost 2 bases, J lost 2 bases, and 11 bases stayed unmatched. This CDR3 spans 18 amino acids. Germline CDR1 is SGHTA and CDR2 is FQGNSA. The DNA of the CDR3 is TGTGCCAGCAGCTTAAGGGAAGGACAGGTTGGGACTAATGAAAAACTGTTTTTT. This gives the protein CASSLREGQVGTNEKLFF. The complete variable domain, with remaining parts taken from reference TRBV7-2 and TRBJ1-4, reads GAGVSQSPSNKVTEKGKDVELRCDPISGHTALYWYRQSLGQGLEFLIYFQGNSAPDKSGLPSDRFSAERTGGSVSTLTIQRTQQEDSAVYLCASSLREGQVGTNEKLFFGSGTQLSVL.

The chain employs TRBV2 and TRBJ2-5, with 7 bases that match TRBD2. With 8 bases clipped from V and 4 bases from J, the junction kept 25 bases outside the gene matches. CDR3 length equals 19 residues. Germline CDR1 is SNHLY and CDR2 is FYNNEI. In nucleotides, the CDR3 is TGTGCCAGCTCTCTAAATCCAGCGGGGCGGGAAAGAAGGCGAGAGACCCAGTACTTC. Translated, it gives CASSLNPAGRERRRETQYF.

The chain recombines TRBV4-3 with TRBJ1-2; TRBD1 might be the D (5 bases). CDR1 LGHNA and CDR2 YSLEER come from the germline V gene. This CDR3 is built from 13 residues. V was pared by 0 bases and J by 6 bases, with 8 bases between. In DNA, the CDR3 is TGCGCCAGCAGCCAAGATGGGACTGATGGCTACACCTTC. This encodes CASSQDGTDGYTF.

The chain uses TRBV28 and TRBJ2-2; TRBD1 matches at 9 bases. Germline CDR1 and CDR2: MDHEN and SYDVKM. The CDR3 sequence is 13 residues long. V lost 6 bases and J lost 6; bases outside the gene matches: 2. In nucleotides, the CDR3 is TGTGCCAGCAGGGGACAGGGATCCGGGGAGCTGTTTTTT. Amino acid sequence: CASRGQGSGELFF.

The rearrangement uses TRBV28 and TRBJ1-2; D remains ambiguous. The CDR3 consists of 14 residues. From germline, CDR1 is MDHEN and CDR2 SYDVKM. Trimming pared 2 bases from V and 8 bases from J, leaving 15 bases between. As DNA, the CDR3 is TGTGCCAGCAGTTTAGTTCACAGAACCCTGGGCTACACCTTC. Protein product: CASSLVHRTLGYTF.

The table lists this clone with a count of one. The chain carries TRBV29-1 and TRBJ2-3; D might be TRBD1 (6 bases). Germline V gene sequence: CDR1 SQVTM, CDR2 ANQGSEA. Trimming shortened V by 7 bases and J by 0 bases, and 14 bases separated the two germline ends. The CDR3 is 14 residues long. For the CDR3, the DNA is TGCAGCGGGATAGGACAGCTAAGCACAGATACGCAGTATTTT. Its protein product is CSGIGQLSTDTQYF.

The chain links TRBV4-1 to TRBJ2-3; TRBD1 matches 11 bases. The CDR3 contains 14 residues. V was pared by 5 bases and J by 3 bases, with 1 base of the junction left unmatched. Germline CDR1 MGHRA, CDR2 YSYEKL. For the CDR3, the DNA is TGCGCCAGCAGCGGACAGGGGGCAACAGATACGCAGTATTTT. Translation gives CASSGQGATDTQYF.

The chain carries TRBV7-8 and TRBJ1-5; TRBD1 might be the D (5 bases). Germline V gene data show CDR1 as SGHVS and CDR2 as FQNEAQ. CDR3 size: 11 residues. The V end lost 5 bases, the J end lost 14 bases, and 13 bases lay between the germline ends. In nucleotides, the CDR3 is TGTGCCAGCAGCCGTGACAGTCTCAAGCATTTT. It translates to CASSRDSLKHF.

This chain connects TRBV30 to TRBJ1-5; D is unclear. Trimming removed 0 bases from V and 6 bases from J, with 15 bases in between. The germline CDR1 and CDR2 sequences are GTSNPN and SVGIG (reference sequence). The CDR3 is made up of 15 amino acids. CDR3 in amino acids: CAWSVQGGVSQPQHF. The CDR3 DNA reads TGTGCCTGGAGTGTACAAGGCGGCGTGAGTCAGCCCCAGCATTTT.

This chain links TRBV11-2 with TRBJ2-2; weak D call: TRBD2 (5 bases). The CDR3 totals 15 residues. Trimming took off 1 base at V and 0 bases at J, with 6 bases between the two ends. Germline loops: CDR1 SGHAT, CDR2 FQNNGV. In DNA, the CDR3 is TGTGCCAGCAGCTTAGCGGGGTCGAACACCGGGGAGCTGTTTTTT. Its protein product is CASSLAGSNTGELFF.

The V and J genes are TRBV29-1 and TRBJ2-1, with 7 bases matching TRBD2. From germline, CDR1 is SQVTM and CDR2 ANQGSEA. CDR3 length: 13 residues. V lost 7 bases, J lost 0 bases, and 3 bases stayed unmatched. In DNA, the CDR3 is TGCAGCGGCGGGAGCCTCTCCTACAATGAGCAGTTCTTC. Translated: CSGGSLSYNEQFF.

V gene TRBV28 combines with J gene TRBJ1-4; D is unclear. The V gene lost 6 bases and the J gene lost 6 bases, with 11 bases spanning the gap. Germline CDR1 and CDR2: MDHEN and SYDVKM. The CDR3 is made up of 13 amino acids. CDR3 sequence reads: CASRRTPHEKLFF. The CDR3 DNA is TGTGCCAGCAGGAGGACGCCCCATGAAAAACTGTTTTTT.

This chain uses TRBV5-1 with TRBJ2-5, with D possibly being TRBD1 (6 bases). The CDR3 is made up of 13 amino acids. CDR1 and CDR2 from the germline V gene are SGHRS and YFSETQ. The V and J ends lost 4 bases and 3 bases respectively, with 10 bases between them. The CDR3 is CASSKGDKETQYF. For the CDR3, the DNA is TGCGCCAGCAGCAAGGGGGACAAAGAGACCCAGTACTTC.

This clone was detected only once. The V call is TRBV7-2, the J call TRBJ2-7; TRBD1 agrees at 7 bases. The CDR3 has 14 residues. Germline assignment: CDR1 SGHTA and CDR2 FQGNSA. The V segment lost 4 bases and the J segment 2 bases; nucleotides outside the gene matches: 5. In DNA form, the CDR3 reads TGTGCCAGCAGCTATTACGGGACAGCCTACGAGCAGTACTTC. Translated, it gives CASSYYGTAYEQYF.

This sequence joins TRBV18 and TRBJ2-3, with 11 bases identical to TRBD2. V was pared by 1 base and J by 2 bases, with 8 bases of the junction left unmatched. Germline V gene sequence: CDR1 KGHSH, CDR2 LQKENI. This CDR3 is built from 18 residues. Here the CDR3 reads CASSPLTSGSRVTDTQYF. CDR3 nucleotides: TGTGCCAGCTCACCACTTACTAGCGGGAGTCGAGTCACAGATACGCAGTATTTT.

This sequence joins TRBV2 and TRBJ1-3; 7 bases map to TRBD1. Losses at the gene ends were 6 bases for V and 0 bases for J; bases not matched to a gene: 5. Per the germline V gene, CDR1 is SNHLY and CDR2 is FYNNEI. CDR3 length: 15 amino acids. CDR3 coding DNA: TGTGCCAGCAGAGACAGGGTCCGCTCTGGAAACACCATATATTTT. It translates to CASRDRVRSGNTIYF. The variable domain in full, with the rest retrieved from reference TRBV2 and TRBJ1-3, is EPEVTQTPSHQVTQMGQEVILRCVPISNHLYFYWYRQILGQKVEFLVSFYNNEISEKSEIFDDQFSVERPDGSNFTLKIRSTKLEDSAMYFCASRDRVRSGNTIYFGEGSWLTVV.

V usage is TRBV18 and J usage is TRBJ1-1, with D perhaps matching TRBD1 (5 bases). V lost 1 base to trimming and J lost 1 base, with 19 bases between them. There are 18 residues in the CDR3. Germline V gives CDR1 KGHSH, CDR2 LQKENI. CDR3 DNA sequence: TGTGCCAGCTCACCACTTTCGGCCGGTTGGGGGTCGAACACTGAAGCTTTCTTT. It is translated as CASSPLSAGWGSNTEAFF.

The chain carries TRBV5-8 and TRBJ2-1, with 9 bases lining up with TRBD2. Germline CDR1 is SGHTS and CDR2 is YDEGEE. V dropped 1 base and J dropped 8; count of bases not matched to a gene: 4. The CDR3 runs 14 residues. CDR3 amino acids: CASSLFGTSHEQFF. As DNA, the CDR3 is TGTGCCAGCAGCTTGTTCGGGACTAGCCATGAGCAGTTCTTC.

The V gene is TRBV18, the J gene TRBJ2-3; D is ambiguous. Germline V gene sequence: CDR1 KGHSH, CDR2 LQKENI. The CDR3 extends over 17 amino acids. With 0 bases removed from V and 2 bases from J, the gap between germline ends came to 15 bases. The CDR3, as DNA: TGTGCCAGCTCACCACCACGCCCGGGTGGTGACACAGATACGCAGTATTTT. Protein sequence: CASSPPRPGGDTDTQYF.

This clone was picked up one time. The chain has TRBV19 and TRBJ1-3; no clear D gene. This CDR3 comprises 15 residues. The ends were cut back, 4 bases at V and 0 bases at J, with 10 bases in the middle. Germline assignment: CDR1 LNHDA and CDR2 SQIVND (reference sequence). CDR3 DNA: TGTGCCAGTAGTACAAGGGTTATCTCTGGAAACACCATATATTTT. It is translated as CASSTRVISGNTIYF.

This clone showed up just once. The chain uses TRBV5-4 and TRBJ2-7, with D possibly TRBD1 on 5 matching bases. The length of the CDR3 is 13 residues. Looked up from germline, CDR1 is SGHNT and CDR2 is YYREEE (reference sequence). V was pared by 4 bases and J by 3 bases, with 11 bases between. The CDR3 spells CASSLLDSYEQYF. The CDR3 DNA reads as TGTGCCAGCAGCCTCCTAGACAGCTACGAGCAGTACTTC.

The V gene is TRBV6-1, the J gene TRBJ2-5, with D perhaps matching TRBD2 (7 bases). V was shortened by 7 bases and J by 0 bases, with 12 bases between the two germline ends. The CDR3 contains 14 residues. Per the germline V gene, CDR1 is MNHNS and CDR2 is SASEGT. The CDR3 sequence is CASIGGGYQETQYF. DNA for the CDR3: TGTGCCAGCATAGGGGGAGGGTACCAAGAGACCCAGTACTTC.